A single sample is the source of the 5 T cell receptor beta chains below, sequenced in a study of control samples from healthy donors and cancer patients. The assay was immunoSEQ multiplex PCR, and TCRdb's table has in-frame clones only and misses some. The sample includes around 76,000 clones, around 90% of them seen just once. Material for sequencing was PBMCs. Receptor source: a woman between 45 and 65 years old with colorectal cancer.

In its sample, this clone was seen once. The chain links TRBV18 to TRBJ2-7; TRBD1 or TRBD2 may be the D gene (5 bases each). The CDR3 totals 15 residues. Trimming removed 6 bases at V and 7 bases at J, with 22 bases between. Germline CDR1 and CDR2: KGHSH and LQKENI. For the CDR3, the DNA is TGTGCCAGCTCCCCGGGGTTAGGGAACAAGGGGGAGCAGTACGTC. It yields the protein CASSPGLGNKGEQYV.

This rearrangement joins TRBV19 to TRBJ2-1; 9 bases fit TRBD2. V lost 3 bases, J lost 4 bases, and 4 bases stayed unmatched. The germline gives CDR1 LNHDA, CDR2 SQIVND (reference sequence). The CDR3 runs to 15 residues. The CDR3 DNA reads TGTGCCAGTAGTATGGGTAGCGGGGGTTACAATGAGCAGTTCTTC. Amino acids: CASSMGSGGYNEQFF.

The chain recombines TRBV4-3 with TRBJ1-4; unclear D gene. Trimming took off 2 bases at V and 8 bases at J, with 15 bases between the two ends. CDR1 is LGHNA, CDR2 YSLEER, per germline. This CDR3 is built from 15 residues. This CDR3 is CASSQSPADGEKLFF. DNA of the CDR3: TGCGCCAGCAGCCAATCGCCGGCGGATGGAGAAAAACTGTTTTTT.

CDR3 sequence: CAISAHRGRVGLNTEAFF. Written as DNA, the CDR3 is TGTGCCATCAGTGCACACAGGGGGAGGGTCGGCCTGAACACTGAAGCTTTCTTT. V usage is TRBV10-3 and J usage is TRBJ1-1, with TRBD1 matching 8 bases. Germline-derived CDR1 and CDR2 are ENHRY and SYGVKD. This CDR3 has 18 residues. Trimming removed 4 bases from V and 0 bases from J; junction bases left unmatched: 13.

The CDR3 loop reads CASSSEASSYEQYV. The CDR3 coding sequence is TGTGCCAGCAGCTCAGAGGCTAGCAGCTACGAGCAGTACGTC. This chain joins TRBV3-1 (or the pseudogene TRBV3-2) and TRBJ2-7, with a tentative D call TRBD2 (5 bases). CDR1 LGHDT and CDR2 YNNKEL come from the germline V gene (reference sequence). V was trimmed by 5 bases and J by 3 bases, leaving 14 bases between them. CDR3 length equals 14 residues.